These 3 T cell receptor beta chains came from one sample sequenced in a study of cytomegalovirus exposure and HLA in healthy donors. The PCR was carried out with 60 Vbeta primers and 13 Jbeta primers. Some clones are missing from TCRdb's copy, which holds only in-frame ones; the method was immunoSEQ multiplex PCR. The data show 180,000 or so clones, around 62% seen once. The sample comprised PBMCs. All receptors derive from a man aged 40-55 years in good health and CMV-seronegative.

This clone showed up just a few times. The chain recombines TRBV7-2 with TRBJ1-2; 8 bases are shared with TRBD1. Germline trimming cut 5 bases from V and 5 bases from J; bases unmatched to any gene: 10. CDR1 and CDR2 from the germline V gene are SGHTA and FQGNSA. The CDR3 extends over 15 amino acids. CDR3 nucleotides: TGTGCCAGCAGCATCACAGGGGGGCCTCAGTATGGCTACACCTTC. This translates into CASSITGGPQYGYTF.

The chain combines TRBV28 with TRBJ1-1; a possible D gene is TRBD1 (6 bases). The CDR3 is 13 amino acids. V was clipped by 6 bases and J by 8 bases, with 16 bases between them. Germline V gene data show CDR1 as MDHEN and CDR2 as SYDVKM. As DNA, the CDR3 is TGTGCCAGCAGCCAACAGGGTAGGGACGAAGCTTTCTTT. Its protein is CASSQQGRDEAFF. Full variable domain (missing parts from reference TRBV28 and TRBJ1-1): DVKVTQSSRYLVKRTGEKVFLECVQDMDHENMFWYRQDPGLGLRLIYFSYDVKMKEKGDIPEGYSVSREKKERFSLILESASTNQTSMYLCASSQQGRDEAFFGQGTRLTVV.

The gene calls are TRBV7-2 and TRBJ1-2; TRBD1 might be the D (5 bases). CDR3 length equals 13 residues. The germline V gene has CDR1 SGHTA and CDR2 FQGNSA. Trimming left V 5 bases short and J 3 bases short, with 10 bases between. CDR3 sequence: CASSPPGDYGYTF. As DNA, the CDR3 is TGTGCCAGCAGCCCTCCGGGGGACTATGGCTACACCTTC.